This T cell receptor beta chain was captured in a study of read filtering for tumor transcriptome and immune sequencing. Study in general: DNase treatment preceded whole-transcriptome library preparation. Study-wide points: Without single-read clonotypes, shared clonotype proportions correlated more between IR-seq and RNA-seq. RNA-seq captured clonotypes less deeply and reliably than IR-seq.

This clonotype appeared many times. Its antigen is unidentified. From approximately 430 ng of RNA, a library with molecular barcoded alpha/delta and beta/gamma adaptors was made. One entry per CDR3 protein results from TCRdb running MiXCR on the reads. The table has tens of thousands of distinct CDR3 sequences, about a fifth seen once. V lost 6 bases to trimming and J lost 6 bases, with 17 bases between them. The CDR3 has 14 residues. Germline V gene lookup returns CDR1 PRHDT and CDR2 FYEKMQ (reference sequence). Sequencing used a population of CD138-negative cells sorted from bone marrow. V gene TRBV13 combines with J gene TRBJ1-1; no firm D call. The TCR sequence derives from a donor aged 40 or over with multiple myeloma. The chain's CDR3 is CASSSQTEDAEAFF. The CDR3 region has the DNA TGTGCCAGCAGTTCCCAAACGGAGGACGCTGAAGCTTTCTTT.